The present TCR beta chain was sequenced within a study of cytomegalovirus exposure and HLA in healthy donors. Trimming left V 4 bases short and J 1 base short, with 8 bases between. The V gene's germline CDR1 is SGHKS and CDR2 YYEKEE (reference sequence). The CDR3 covers 13 residues. Researchers ran the PCR with 60 Vbeta and 13 Jbeta primers. Sequencing used immunoSEQ multiplex PCR; TCRdb keeps in-frame clones, though not all of them. Its clone listing holds 150,000 to 200,000 clones. The source of this sequence is a woman aged 18-29 years in good health and CMV-seropositive. The V call is TRBV5-5, the J call TRBJ1-1; perhaps TRBD1 as D (5 bases). Sequencing used PBMCs. For the CDR3, the DNA is TGTGCCAGCAGCCCTCAGGGGAACACTGAAGCTTTCTTT. Translating it yields CASSPQGNTEAFF. Drawing the rest from reference TRBV5-5 and TRBJ1-1, the complete variable domain is DAGVTQSPTHLIKTRGQQVTLRCSPISGHKSVSWYQQVLGQGPQFIFQYYEKEERGRGNFPDRFSARQFPNYSSELNVNALLLGDSALYLCASSPQGNTEAFFGQGTRLTVV.